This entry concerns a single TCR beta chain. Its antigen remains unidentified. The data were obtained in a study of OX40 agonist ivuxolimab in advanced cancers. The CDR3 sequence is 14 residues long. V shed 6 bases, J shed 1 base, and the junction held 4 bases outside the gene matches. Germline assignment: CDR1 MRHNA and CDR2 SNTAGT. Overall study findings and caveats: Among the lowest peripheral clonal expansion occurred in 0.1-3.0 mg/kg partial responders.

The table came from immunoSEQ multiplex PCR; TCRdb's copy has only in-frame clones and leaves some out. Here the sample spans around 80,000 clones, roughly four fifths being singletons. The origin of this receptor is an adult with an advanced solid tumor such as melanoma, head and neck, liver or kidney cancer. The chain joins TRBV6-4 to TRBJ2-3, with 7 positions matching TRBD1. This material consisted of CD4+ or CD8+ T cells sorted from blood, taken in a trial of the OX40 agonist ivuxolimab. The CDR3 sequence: CASRTGSGTDTQYF. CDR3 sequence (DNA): TGTGCCAGCAGGACAGGGAGCGGCACAGATACGCAGTATTTT.